This T cell receptor beta chain stems from a study of siplizumab effects on memory and regulatory T cells (dated by TCRdb to between 2018 and 2021). Describing the broader study: Paired mixed lymphocyte reactions were run with siplizumab at approximately 0.97 ug/mL and without drug, across seven or eight responder-stimulator pairs. The study examined how the anti-CD2 antibody siplizumab affects alloreactive T-cell subsets in allogeneic mixed lymphocyte reactions built from human PBMCs.

A distance of 11 bases separates the germline ends of V and J, which lose 10 bases and 0 bases respectively. The CDR3, cysteine through phenylalanine, is 13 amino acids long. The only DNA kept is the CDR3, 39 bases in frame from the first base. Taken from the germline V gene, the CDR1 and CDR2 loops are MNHEY and SVGAGI. Of note for this clone: Its cognate antigen has yet to be identified. No clone much larger than this one lies a single base away; base qualities are absent.

For 5 to 7 days, cells in the mixed lymphocyte reaction were kept in coculture at 37 degrees C. Responder PBMCs were labelled with CFSE and stimulator PBMCs with Violet Dye, then combined at a 1:1 ratio. Sorted unstimulated T cells and proliferating T cells recovered from mixed lymphocyte reactions underwent TCRbeta CDR3 sequencing. Fresh whole blood from ten HLA-typed healthy donors served as the source for isolating PBMCs. After the mixed lymphocyte reaction, proliferating CFSE-low responder T cells were FACS-sorted for TCR sequencing. The library was made by the immunoSEQ multiplex PCR assay. The deep sequencing platform assayed roughly 10^5 TCR templates per sample. Genomic DNA extracted from sorted T cells was used for TCRbeta CDR3 sequencing. Per the authors' processing: Clonal analysis of TCRbeta CDR3 data was done in the R programming language. Alloreactive CD4+ and CD8+ clones were defined by comparing unstimulated samples with post-reaction CFSE-low samples. Regulatory or non-regulatory origin of alloreactive CD4+ clones was assigned by matching sequences to the sorted unstimulated Treg and non-Treg repertoires. TCRdb holds this immuneACCESS table with in-frame rearrangements only. Some clones are missing; in checked studies, unresolved V genes explain under half, and the rest has no known cause. V and J calls and clone size are those listed in that table; D and trimming were worked out from the DNA. This sample has fewer than 25,000 clones in its table, and about 45% of those were observed once. 6% of the sample goes to the ten largest clones.

Points the paper makes about the study in general: A naive or memory phenotype could not be assigned to roughly 75-95% of proliferating CD4+ or CD8+ clones. Among mappable alloreactive CD4+ clones, the Treg-derived fraction averaged 68.8% with siplizumab versus 26.9% in control reactions. Sequences below about 10^-5 frequency were poorly captured, so only a minor fraction of alloreactive clones could be mapped to unstimulated subsets. Unstimulated naive T cells appeared more diverse than memory T cells, and naive cells seemed to contribute substantially to the alloresponse. Siplizumab significantly reduced the cumulative frequency of alloreactive sequences traceable to unstimulated CD4+ memory T cells. No functional confirmation was obtained for the suppressive function of proliferating Tregs from siplizumab cultures.

The V and J segments used are TRBV6-5 and TRBJ2-3; TRBD1 might be the D gene, on 6 matching bases. Source material: CFSE-low (dividing) CD4+ T cells sorted from an allogeneic mixed lymphocyte reaction. The sequence came from a human donor in good health; the cells came from an allogeneic mixed lymphocyte reaction. Some clones in this sample may be carry-over from other donors' samples. The CDR3 reads as follows: CATGERSTDTQYF. At the DNA level, the sequence is TGTGCCACAGGGGAACGTAGCACAGATACGCAGTATTTT.